What follows are 26 T cell receptor beta chains derived from one specimen sequenced in a study of cytomegalovirus exposure and HLA in healthy donors. Use of 60 Vbeta and 13 Jbeta primers characterized the PCR. The repertoire was sequenced with immunoSEQ multiplex PCR; TCRdb's copy has only in-frame clones and lacks some. The listing contains about 160,000 clones. The sequenced sample was PBMCs. These TCRs come from a woman aged 55-69 years in good health and CMV-seronegative.

The V and J genes are TRBV6-1 and TRBJ2-3, with 8 bases aligning to TRBD1. Germline trimming cut 6 bases from V and 8 bases from J; bases unmatched to any gene: 10. Germline CDR1 is MNHNS and CDR2 is SASEGT. This CDR3 has 14 amino acids. CDR3 residues: CASSQGAKEGTQYF. CDR3 DNA sequence: TGTGCCAGCAGCCAGGGGGCGAAAGAAGGTACGCAGTATTTT.

V is TRBV4-1 and J is TRBJ2-3, with D possibly being TRBD2 (5 bases). V dropped 2 bases and J dropped 0 bases, with 18 bases sitting between them. CDR3 length equals 18 residues. Germline CDR1 and CDR2: MGHRA and YSYEKL. The CDR3 is CASSQKKGRGSSTDTQYF. In nucleotides, the CDR3 is TGCGCCAGCAGCCAAAAAAAGGGCCGGGGATCTAGCACAGATACGCAGTATTTT.

V gene TRBV5-1 combines with J gene TRBJ2-7; D is perhaps TRBD1 (6 bases). Trimming shortened V by 0 bases and J by 6 bases, and 7 bases separated the two germline ends. The CDR3 covers 12 residues. The germline V gene encodes CDR1 SGHRS and CDR2 YFSETQ. The CDR3 spells CASSLVGGEQYF. CDR3 sequence (DNA): TGCGCCAGCAGCTTGGTAGGGGGCGAGCAGTACTTC.

The chain carries TRBV5-1 and TRBJ1-4, with 7 bases aligning to TRBD1. Germline V gives CDR1 SGHRS, CDR2 YFSETQ. V dropped 4 bases and J dropped 8; count of bases not matched to a gene: 14. The CDR3 runs to 16 residues. CDR3 sequence: CASSVGTVDFGEKLFF. In DNA form, the CDR3 reads TGCGCCAGCAGCGTCGGGACAGTGGATTTTGGAGAAAAACTGTTTTTT.

V usage is TRBV14 and J usage is TRBJ1-1, with a possible D match to TRBD1 (6 bases). The V end was cut by 7 bases, the J end by 0 bases, with 21 bases between. The CDR3 covers 17 residues. Germline V gene lookup returns CDR1 SGHDN and CDR2 FVKESK. The CDR3 nucleotides are TGTGCCAGCACCCGGACGGGGGGGGCGCAGATGAACACTGAAGCTTTCTTT. This gives the protein CASTRTGGAQMNTEAFF.

The CDR3 spells CASSPGNGPYNEQFF. Written as DNA, the CDR3 is TGTGCCAGCTCACCCGGGAACGGTCCCTACAATGAGCAGTTCTTC. The chain carries TRBV18 and TRBJ2-1; maybe TRBD2 (5 bases). Trimming pared 3 bases from V and 2 bases from J, leaving 11 bases between. Germline V gene data show CDR1 as KGHSH and CDR2 as LQKENI. This CDR3 comprises 15 residues.

The chain uses TRBV11-3 and TRBJ2-2, with TRBD2 identical over 9 bases. The J segment lost 6 bases and the V segment lost 5 bases, leaving 10 bases of the junction unmatched. The CDR3 is 16 amino acids. Germline CDR1 SGHNT, CDR2 YENEEA. CDR3 sequence (DNA): TGTGCCAGCAGCCCTCGTAGCGGGAGACGAGCCGGGGAGCTGTTTTTT. Translated: CASSPRSGRRAGELFF.

About this clone: An end of the junction does not agree with germline; a read error may underlie this. The chain carries TRBV4-3 and TRBJ2-1, with 9 positions matching TRBD2. Germline CDR1 is LGHNA and CDR2 is YSLEER. The CDR3 covers 17 residues. The CDR3 coding sequence is TGCACCAGCAGCCAAGCGCGGGGGGGCAGCTCCTACAATGAGCAGTTCTTC. Translation: CTSSQARGGSSYNEQFF.

The chain carries TRBV19 and TRBJ2-5; the match to TRBD1 covers 9 bases. The CDR3 extends over 15 amino acids. Per germline, CDR1 LNHDA and CDR2 SQIVND (reference sequence). Trimming cost V 3 bases and J 5 bases; bases outside gene matches: 7. In DNA, the CDR3 is TGTGCCAGTAGTATTCAGGGGACAGGGTATGAGACCCAGTACTTC. It translates to CASSIQGTGYETQYF.

This chain connects TRBV5-1 to TRBJ1-6, with 8 nucleotides matching TRBD1. V lost 3 bases to trimming and J lost 4 bases; unmatched junction nucleotides: 3. The CDR3 spans 15 residues. The germline CDR1 and CDR2 sequences are SGHRS and YFSETQ. The DNA for the CDR3 is TGCGCCAGCAGCTCGGACAGGGTGTATAATTCACCCCTCCACTTT. Amino acid sequence: CASSSDRVYNSPLHF.

This rearrangement joins TRBV5-1 to TRBJ2-6; no clear D. This CDR3 comprises 15 residues. Germline-derived CDR1 and CDR2 are SGHRS and YFSETQ. V shed 1 base and J shed 4 bases, with 9 bases lying between them. The CDR3 coding sequence is TGCGCCAGCAGCTTGTCCCCGGAGGGGGCCAACGTCCTGACTTTC. Translating gives CASSLSPEGANVLTF.

The chain has TRBV5-1 and TRBJ2-2; TRBD2 is a possible D gene (5 bases). Trimming took off 4 bases at V and 7 bases at J, with 17 bases between the two ends. CDR1 and CDR2 (germline): SGHRS, YFSETQ. This CDR3 comprises 15 residues. CDR3 DNA: TGCGCCAGCAGCCCTGGCCCCTTCCGGGGCGGGGAGCTGTTTTTT. Translation gives CASSPGPFRGGELFF. The whole variable domain, remainder taken from reference TRBV5-1 and TRBJ2-2, is KAGVTQTPRYLIKTRGQQVTLSCSPISGHRSVSWYQQTPGQGLQFLFEYFSETQRNKGNFPGRFSGRQFSNSRSEMNVSTLELGDSALYLCASSPGPFRGGELFFGEGSRLTVL.

The chain carries TRBV10-3 and TRBJ1-1; the D gene is possibly TRBD1 (5 bases). Trimming cost V 7 bases and J 1 base, with 10 bases left between them. Germline CDR1 ENHRY, CDR2 SYGVKD. CDR3 size: 13 residues. The CDR3 protein is CAITLDTNTEAFF. The CDR3 nucleotides are TGTGCCATCACCCTGGACACGAACACTGAAGCTTTCTTT.

The V gene is TRBV27, the J gene TRBJ1-1; D remains unclear. The germline gives CDR1 MNHEY, CDR2 SMNVEV (reference sequence). The CDR3 totals 14 residues. V shed 0 bases and J shed 4 bases, with 9 bases lying between them. The CDR3 is CASSLSRAGTEAFF. CDR3 DNA sequence: TGTGCCAGCAGTTTATCGCGGGCCGGCACTGAAGCTTTCTTT.

This chain uses TRBV30 with TRBJ2-7, with 9 bases lining up with TRBD1. This CDR3 contains 14 residues. Losses at the gene ends were 2 bases for V and 5 bases for J; bases not matched to a gene: 7. Germline-derived CDR1 and CDR2 are GTSNPN and SVGIG (reference sequence). The CDR3 DNA sequence: TGTGCCTGGAGTAGGGGACAGGGAGGGCACGAGCAGTACTTC. Its translation: CAWSRGQGGHEQYF.

The chain joins TRBV10-2 to TRBJ2-1; 9 nucleotides match TRBD2. CDR3 length: 14 residues. V trimming: 5 bases; J trimming: 8 bases; junction bases outside the gene matches: 7. The germline V gene encodes CDR1 WSHSY and CDR2 SAAADI. CDR3 sequence reads: CASSIAGVVYEQFF. CDR3 in DNA: TGCGCCAGCAGTATAGCGGGAGTAGTGTATGAGCAGTTCTTC.

This sequence joins TRBV2 and TRBJ2-7, with TRBD1 matching over 9 bases. Germline trimming cut 2 bases from V and 5 bases from J; bases unmatched to any gene: 7. This CDR3 comprises 15 residues. The germline V gene has CDR1 SNHLY and CDR2 FYNNEI. CDR3 nucleotides: TGTGCCAGCAGTGAACCTGGGACAGGGCGAAACGAGCAGTACTTC. This encodes CASSEPGTGRNEQYF.

The genes are TRBV20-1 and TRBJ2-1; D ambiguous. Trimming took off 3 bases at V and 7 bases at J, with 7 bases between the two ends. Germline V gene sequence: CDR1 DFQATT, CDR2 SNEGSKA (reference sequence). This CDR3 spans 11 amino acids. DNA of the CDR3: TGCAGTGCTAGTTGTAGTAATGAGCAGTTCTTC. The encoded protein is CSASCSNEQFF.

The CDR3 reads CASSYSGGSYNEQFF. The CDR3 DNA reads as TGTGCCAGCAGCTACTCCGGGGGCTCCTACAATGAGCAGTTCTTC. This rearrangement joins TRBV7-6 to TRBJ2-1, with D perhaps TRBD2 (6 bases). The germline V gene has CDR1 SGHVS and CDR2 FNYEAQ. V dropped 4 bases and J dropped 0 bases, with 10 bases sitting between them. The CDR3 loop spans 15 amino acids.

The rearrangement links TRBV5-4 to TRBJ1-4, with TRBD1 matching 7 bases. Germline V gives CDR1 SGHNT, CDR2 YYREEE (reference sequence). Unmatched junction bases numbered 3, after V lost 0 bases and J lost 7 bases. The CDR3 consists of 14 residues. The CDR3 region is CASSLGAGGEKLFF. The CDR3 DNA reads as TGTGCCAGCAGCTTGGGGGCAGGGGGTGAAAAACTGTTTTTT.

The chain combines TRBV6-5 with TRBJ2-7; 8 bases agree with TRBD1. Per the germline V gene, CDR1 is MNHEY and CDR2 is SVGAGI. The ends lost 6 bases at V and 3 bases at J; junction bases unmatched: 10. The length of the CDR3 is 15 residues. CDR3 in amino acids: CASRKDRDRHYEQYF. The CDR3 coding sequence is TGTGCCAGCAGAAAGGACAGGGACCGACACTACGAGCAGTACTTC.

The chain is built from TRBV7-8 and TRBJ1-2; weak D call: TRBD1 (6 bases). This CDR3 is 15 amino acids long. Germline CDR1 and CDR2: SGHVS and FQNEAQ. The germline V and J ends were trimmed by 2 bases and 8 bases, with 18 bases remaining between them. The CDR3 sequence is CASSLKRTDTIGYTF. CDR3 coding DNA: TGTGCCAGCAGCTTAAAAAGGACAGACACTATAGGCTACACCTTC.

The rearrangement uses TRBV27 and TRBJ2-7, with TRBD2 identical over 10 bases. J was trimmed by 3 bases and V by 2 bases; bases with no gene match: 1. Germline assignment: CDR1 MNHEY and CDR2 SMNVEV (reference sequence). This CDR3 is 14 amino acids long. CDR3 protein: CASSLQRGGYEQYF. CDR3 DNA sequence: TGTGCCAGCAGTTTACAGCGGGGGGGCTACGAGCAGTACTTC.

This chain connects TRBV7-3 to TRBJ1-4; unclear D gene. This CDR3 spans 12 amino acids. The germline V gene has CDR1 SGHTA and CDR2 FQGTGA. Deletions cut 6 bases from V and 5 bases from J, with 7 bases between. This CDR3 is CASRSVNEKLFF. Here the CDR3 DNA reads TGTGCCAGCAGGTCAGTGAATGAAAAACTGTTTTTT. The full variable domain, with the rest looked up from reference TRBV7-3 and TRBJ1-4, is GAGVSQTPSNKVTEKGKYVELRCDPISGHTALYWYRQSLGQGPEFLIYFQGTGAADDSGLPNDRFFAVRPEGSVSTLKIQRTERGDSAVYLCASRSVNEKLFFGSGTQLSVL.

The V call is TRBV5-6, the J call TRBJ2-3, with TRBD1 matching 10 bases. Germline V lookup: CDR1 SGHDT, CDR2 YYEEEE. V trimming: 4 bases; J trimming: 7 bases; junction bases outside the gene matches: 15. The length of the CDR3 is 17 residues. The CDR3 sequence: CASSPGLRDRGFNTQYF. The CDR3 DNA is TGTGCCAGCAGCCCGGGGCTCCGGGACAGGGGCTTCAATACGCAGTATTTT.

The V gene is TRBV6-1, the J gene TRBJ2-5, with D tentatively TRBD1 (6 bases). The CDR3 covers 15 residues. V dropped 6 bases and J dropped 2 bases, with 16 bases sitting between them. Looked up from germline, CDR1 is MNHNS and CDR2 is SASEGT. CDR3 protein: CASRINRASQETQYF. The DNA of the CDR3 is TGTGCCAGCAGGATCAACAGGGCCTCACAAGAGACCCAGTACTTC.